The 22 T cell receptor beta chains below come from one sample, sequenced in a study of T cells in Graves' hyperthyroidism and ophthalmopathy. What was amplified from RNA transcripts were TCR beta CDR3 regions. TCR CDR3 underwent first-round RT-PCR with the HTBI primer set. A single record per CDR3 protein comes from TCRdb applying MiXCR to the multiplex PCR reads. The sample carries more than 600,000 distinct CDR3 sequences, about 17% recorded once. The source material was blood. The receptors here all came from a man in his late teens or twenties with Graves' hyperthyroidism.

This clonotype was seen ten or more times. The CDR3 sequence: CSVPRGVGTEAFF. CDR3 nucleotide sequence: TGCAGTGTCCCTCGGGGGGTGGGGACTGAAGCTTTCTTT. The V gene is TRBV20-1, the J gene TRBJ1-1, with a possible D match to TRBD1 (5 bases). V was clipped by 7 bases and J by 5 bases, with 17 bases between them. This CDR3 is built from 13 residues. The germline V gene has CDR1 DFQATT and CDR2 SNEGSKA (reference sequence).

This clonotype has at least ten counts. V and J are TRBV20-1 and TRBJ2-3; TRBD2 matches 16 bases. The CDR3 length is 16 residues. The trim removed 8 bases at V and 5 bases at J, leaving 10 bases unmatched. CDR1 is DFQATT, CDR2 SNEGSKA, per germline (reference sequence). The CDR3 loop reads CSPLGGTSGRGDTQYF. As DNA, the CDR3 is TGCAGTCCCCTTGGCGGGACTAGCGGGAGGGGAGATACGCAGTATTTT.

This clonotype has ten or more counts. This chain links TRBV20-1 with TRBJ2-7, with 10 bases identical to TRBD2. CDR1 and CDR2 from the germline V gene are DFQATT and SNEGSKA (reference sequence). This CDR3 is built from 18 residues. V dropped 5 bases and J dropped 4; count of bases not matched to a gene: 20. CDR3 nucleotide sequence: TGCAGTGCTTCTCCTGTGGGTAGCGGGAGGCCGCAACTTTACGAGCAGTACTTC. This gives the protein CSASPVGSGRPQLYEQYF.

This rearrangement joins TRBV20-1 to TRBJ2-1; 7 positions agree with TRBD2. This CDR3 has 15 amino acids. J was trimmed by 0 bases and V by 6 bases; bases with no gene match: 8. CDR1 DFQATT and CDR2 SNEGSKA come from the germline V gene (reference sequence). The CDR3 nucleotides are TGCAGTGCCCCACTAGCGTTAAGCTCCTACAATGAGCAGTTCTTC. Translation gives CSAPLALSSYNEQFF.

About this clonotype itself: One junction end does not reproduce the germline sequence, and a read error may be involved. This sequence joins TRBV7-9 and TRBJ1-3; D is undetermined. Germline V gene data show CDR1 as SEHNR and CDR2 as FQNEAQ (reference sequence). The CDR3 loop spans 13 amino acids. The chain's CDR3 is CASSDTSENTIYF. The CDR3 bases are TGTGCCAGCAGTGACACCTCTGAAAACACCATATATTTT.

The genes are TRBV27 and TRBJ2-1, with D perhaps assigned TRBD1 or TRBD2 (5 bases each). The CDR3 extends over 15 amino acids. V lost 8 bases and J 1 base, leaving 15 bases between the germline ends. Germline CDR1 MNHEY, CDR2 SMNVEV (reference sequence). The CDR3 reads CASGEGSTSYNEQFF. CDR3 in DNA: TGTGCCAGCGGAGAGGGGTCCACTTCCTACAATGAGCAGTTCTTC.

The chain links TRBV3-1 to TRBJ2-7, with 14 bases aligning to TRBD2. The CDR3 consists of 15 residues. Trimming at V came to 8 bases and at J to 4 bases, leaving 7 bases not matched to a gene. CDR1 is LGHDT and CDR2 is YNNKEL in the germline V gene (reference sequence). CDR3 sequence: CASGGGTSGSYEQYF. The CDR3 DNA reads TGTGCCAGCGGCGGCGGGACTAGCGGGAGTTACGAGCAGTACTTC.

This clonotype was observed a handful of times. The chain couples TRBV7-9 to TRBJ2-1, with TRBD2 identical over 9 bases. V shed 1 base, J shed 6 bases, and the junction held 7 bases outside the gene matches. The CDR3 is 16 residues long. The germline V gene encodes CDR1 SEHNR and CDR2 FQNEAQ (reference sequence). The CDR3 spells CASSLGASGMSNEQFF. As DNA, the CDR3 is TGTGCCAGCAGCTTAGGTGCTAGCGGGATGAGCAATGAGCAGTTCTTC.

This clonotype was detected ten times or more. DNA of the CDR3: TGTGCCAGCAGTTACTCAGGACAGGGTGAGGATACGCAGTATTTT. Its translation: CASSYSGQGEDTQYF. This chain connects TRBV6-5 to TRBJ2-3; TRBD1 matches 8 bases. V lost 0 bases to trimming and J lost 6 bases; unmatched junction nucleotides: 5. CDR1 is MNHEY and CDR2 is SVGAGI in the germline V gene. This CDR3 is built from 15 residues.

This clonotype has a count of ten or more. The CDR3, as DNA: TGCAGTGCTCCGGACAGAGAAACAGTTAATGAAAAACTGTTTTTT. Protein sequence: CSAPDRETVNEKLFF. The chain links TRBV20-1 to TRBJ1-4; D perhaps matches TRBD1 (6 bases). CDR3 length: 15 amino acids. Per germline, CDR1 DFQATT and CDR2 SNEGSKA (reference sequence). Trimming left V 5 bases short and J 4 bases short, with 17 bases between.

This clonotype was detected ten times or more. This chain links TRBV3-1 with TRBJ2-2, with TRBD1 matching over 8 bases. Germline lookup yields CDR1 LGHDT and CDR2 YNNKEL (reference sequence). The CDR3 has 15 amino acids. Losses at the gene ends were 2 bases for V and 3 bases for J; bases not matched to a gene: 2. Written as DNA, the CDR3 is TGTGCCAGCAGCCAACGACAGGGGTACACCGGGGAGCTGTTTTTT. It codes for CASSQRQGYTGELFF.

This clonotype was seen at least ten times. The chain combines TRBV7-2 with TRBJ2-1; 7 nucleotides match TRBD2. With 4 bases clipped from V and 5 bases from J, the junction kept 2 bases outside the gene matches. CDR3 size: 13 residues. Germline V gene lookup returns CDR1 SGHTA and CDR2 FQGNSA. In DNA, the CDR3 is TGTGCCAGCAGCTGGGGGGGAAACAATGAGCAGTTCTTC. Amino acid sequence: CASSWGGNNEQFF.

The V gene is TRBV18, the J gene TRBJ2-2; TRBD2 is a possible D gene (6 bases). The CDR3 has 18 residues. Between the trimmed V and J ends, which lost 2 bases and 0 bases, there was a span of 16 bases. Per germline, CDR1 KGHSH and CDR2 LQKENI. The CDR3 region is CASSPDLAGKTNTGELFF. CDR3 in DNA: TGTGCCAGCTCACCAGATCTCGCGGGGAAAACGAACACCGGGGAGCTGTTTTTT.

The rearrangement links TRBV5-1 to TRBJ1-2; 8 bases are a match to TRBD1. Germline loops: CDR1 SGHRS, CDR2 YFSETQ. With V trimmed by 3 bases and J by 6 bases, 7 bases remained unmatched. The CDR3 consists of 14 residues. CDR3 bases: TGCGCCAGCAGCTCCGTGACAGGGGAGGATGGCTACACCTTC. It encodes CASSSVTGEDGYTF.

This clonotype was recorded a few times. V is TRBV7-9 and J is TRBJ2-1; D gene uncertain. The CDR3 sequence is 12 residues long. Deletions cut 5 bases from V and 5 bases from J, with 7 bases between. Looked up from germline, CDR1 is SEHNR and CDR2 is FQNEAQ (reference sequence). This chain's CDR3 is CASSRSDNEQFF. The CDR3 DNA follows: TGTGCCAGCAGCCGATCAGACAATGAGCAGTTCTTC.

The chain combines TRBV28 with TRBJ2-7; 11 bases align to TRBD2. The junction had 6 bases not matched to a gene; V was cut back by 3 bases and J by 2 bases. The CDR3 has 16 residues. Germline assignment: CDR1 MDHEN and CDR2 SYDVKM. The CDR3 loop reads CASSLLAGGIPYEQYF. CDR3 coding DNA: TGTGCCAGCAGTTTGCTAGCGGGAGGTATACCCTACGAGCAGTACTTC.

The chain employs TRBV29-1 and TRBJ2-5; D might be TRBD1 (6 bases). The germline CDR1 and CDR2 sequences are SQVTM and ANQGSEA. V lost 3 bases and J 1 base, leaving 12 bases between the germline ends. This CDR3 is 14 amino acids long. CDR3 nucleotides: TGCAGCGTTGACAGGGGCAGCGCCCAAGAGACCCAGTACTTC. Amino acids: CSVDRGSAQETQYF. Based on the CDR3 plus reference TRBV29-1 and TRBJ2-5, the full variable domain is SAVISQKPSRDICQRGTSLTIQCQVDSQVTMMFWYRQQPGQSLTLIATANQGSEATYESGFVIDKFPISRPNLTFSTLTVSNMSPEDSSIYLCSVDRGSAQETQYFGPGTRLLVL.

About this clonotype: At one of its ends the junction is not consistent with the germline gene, which may arise from a read error. The chain joins TRBV7-9 to TRBJ2-1; TRBD1 matches 8 bases. Germline V gives CDR1 SEHNR, CDR2 FQNEAQ (reference sequence). This CDR3 comprises 15 residues. The CDR3 DNA reads as TGTGCCAGCAGACCAGGGGGCCTCTCCTACGATGAGCAGTTCTTC. It is translated as CASRPGGLSYDEQFF.

The chain recombines TRBV12-3 or TRBV12-4 with TRBJ2-7, with D unclear. The CDR3 has 14 residues. V lost 8 bases and J lost 0, with 14 bases in between. The CDR3 is CASQPSGSSYEQYF. The CDR3, as DNA: TGTGCCAGCCAGCCCTCGGGCAGCTCCTACGAGCAGTACTTC.

V usage is TRBV19 and J usage is TRBJ2-7; 9 nucleotides match TRBD1. CDR1 LNHDA and CDR2 SQIVND come from the germline V gene (reference sequence). V trimming: 5 bases; J trimming: 1 base; junction bases outside the gene matches: 9. The CDR3 contains 16 residues. The chain's CDR3 is CASSPRPGQGSYEQYF. The CDR3 DNA sequence: TGTGCCAGTAGTCCCCGCCCGGGACAGGGTTCCTACGAGCAGTACTTC.

This chain links TRBV12-3 or TRBV12-4 with TRBJ2-4; TRBD2 agrees at 8 bases. CDR3 length: 16 amino acids. The junction had 12 bases not matched to a gene; V was cut back by 3 bases and J by 8 bases. This CDR3 is CASSFVGAGETYIQYF. DNA of the CDR3: TGTGCCAGCAGTTTCGTAGGAGCGGGAGAAACGTACATTCAGTACTTC.

The chain carries TRBV7-2 and TRBJ2-3; TRBD2 is a possible D gene (6 bases). The CDR3 totals 14 residues. The V end was cut by 5 bases, the J end by 7 bases, with 16 bases between. Germline V lookup: CDR1 SGHTA, CDR2 FQGNSA. CDR3 coding DNA: TGTGCCAGCAGCCCAACCCGACTAGGAAATACGCAGTATTTT. Amino acids: CASSPTRLGNTQYF.